This entry describes one T cell receptor beta chain. No antigen is known for it. The repertoire was sequenced with immunoSEQ multiplex PCR; TCRdb's copy has only in-frame clones and lacks some. The sample consists of approximately 260,000 clones, about 86% of them appearing once. Unmatched junction bases numbered 12, after V lost 4 bases and J lost 6 bases. The length of the CDR3 is 15 residues. Germline loops: CDR1 SGHTA, CDR2 FQGNSA. The data derive from a study of Tregs in tolerant kidney transplant recipients. Study-level points and caveats: This study did not directly address biological reproducibility. Validation in larger populations is needed because few patients were studied.

The chain has TRBV7-2 and TRBJ2-7, with TRBD2 identical over 7 bases. This TCR was recovered from a human donor in good health. Sequences were obtained from CD4+ T cells from blood. CDR3 in amino acids: CASSSGLAAYGEQYF. The CDR3 nucleotides read TGTGCCAGCAGCTCGGGGCTAGCGGCCTACGGCGAGCAGTACTTC. The variable domain in full, completed from reference TRBV7-2 and TRBJ2-7, reads GAGVSQSPSNKVTEKGKDVELRCDPISGHTALYWYRQSLGQGLEFLIYFQGNSAPDKSGLPSDRFSAERTGGSVSTLTIQRTQQEDSAVYLCASSSGLAAYGEQYFGPGTRLTVT.